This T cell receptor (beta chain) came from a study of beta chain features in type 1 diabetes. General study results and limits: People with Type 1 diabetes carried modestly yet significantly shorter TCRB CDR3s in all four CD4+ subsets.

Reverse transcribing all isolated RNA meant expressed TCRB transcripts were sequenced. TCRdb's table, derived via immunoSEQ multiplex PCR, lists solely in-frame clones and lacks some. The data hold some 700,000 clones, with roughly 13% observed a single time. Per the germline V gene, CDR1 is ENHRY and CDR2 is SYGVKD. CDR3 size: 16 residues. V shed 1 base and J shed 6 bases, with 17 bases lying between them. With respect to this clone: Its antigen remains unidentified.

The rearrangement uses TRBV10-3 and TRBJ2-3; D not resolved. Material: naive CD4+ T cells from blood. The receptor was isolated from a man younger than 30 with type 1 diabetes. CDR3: CAISEFEPVAPDTQYF. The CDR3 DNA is TGTGCCATCAGTGAGTTTGAGCCCGTCGCCCCGGATACGCAGTATTTT.